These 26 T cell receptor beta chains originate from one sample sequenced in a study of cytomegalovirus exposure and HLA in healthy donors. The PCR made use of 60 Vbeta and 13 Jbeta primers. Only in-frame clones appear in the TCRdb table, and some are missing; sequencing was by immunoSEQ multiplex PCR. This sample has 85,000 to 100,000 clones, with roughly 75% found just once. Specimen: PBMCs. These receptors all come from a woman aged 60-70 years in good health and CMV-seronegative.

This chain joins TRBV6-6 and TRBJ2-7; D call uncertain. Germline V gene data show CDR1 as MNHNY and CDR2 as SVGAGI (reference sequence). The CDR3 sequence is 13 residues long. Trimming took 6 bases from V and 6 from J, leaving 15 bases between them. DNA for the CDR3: TGTGCCAGCAGGGAGCTACACTACGGCGAGCAGTACTTC. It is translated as CASRELHYGEQYF.

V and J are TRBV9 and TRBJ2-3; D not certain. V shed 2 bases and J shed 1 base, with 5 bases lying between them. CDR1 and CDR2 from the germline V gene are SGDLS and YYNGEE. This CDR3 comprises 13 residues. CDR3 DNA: TGTGCCAGCAGCGTGAGCGGCACAGATACGCAGTATTTT. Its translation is CASSVSGTDTQYF. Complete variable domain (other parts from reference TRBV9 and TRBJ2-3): DSGVTQTPKHLITATGQRVTLRCSPRSGDLSVYWYQQSLDQGLQFLIQYYNGEERAKGNILERFSAQQFPDLHSELNLSSLELGDSALYFCASSVSGTDTQYFGPGTRLTVL.

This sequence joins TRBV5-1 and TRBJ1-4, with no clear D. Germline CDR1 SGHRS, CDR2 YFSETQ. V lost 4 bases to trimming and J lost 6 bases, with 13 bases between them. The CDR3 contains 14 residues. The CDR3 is CASSPPGRDEKLFF. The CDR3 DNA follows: TGCGCCAGCAGCCCCCCGGGTCGGGATGAAAAACTGTTTTTT.

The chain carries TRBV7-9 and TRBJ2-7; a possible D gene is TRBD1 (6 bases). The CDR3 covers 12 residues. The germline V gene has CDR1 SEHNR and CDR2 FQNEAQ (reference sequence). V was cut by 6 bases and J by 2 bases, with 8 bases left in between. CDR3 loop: CASRQGPYEQYF. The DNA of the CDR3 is TGTGCCAGCAGACAGGGCCCCTACGAGCAGTACTTC.

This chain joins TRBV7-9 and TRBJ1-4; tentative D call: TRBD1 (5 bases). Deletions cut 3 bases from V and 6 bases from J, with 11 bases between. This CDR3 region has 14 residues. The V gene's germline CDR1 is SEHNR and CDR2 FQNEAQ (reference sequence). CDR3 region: CASSFRAQDEKLFF. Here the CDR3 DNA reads TGTGCCAGCAGCTTCAGGGCCCAAGATGAAAAACTGTTTTTT. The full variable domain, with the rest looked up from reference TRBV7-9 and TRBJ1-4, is DTGVSQNPRHKITKRGQNVTFRCDPISEHNRLYWYRQTLGQGPEFLTYFQNEAQLEKSRLLSDRFSAERPKGSFSTLEIQRTEQGDSAMYLCASSFRAQDEKLFFGSGTQLSVL.

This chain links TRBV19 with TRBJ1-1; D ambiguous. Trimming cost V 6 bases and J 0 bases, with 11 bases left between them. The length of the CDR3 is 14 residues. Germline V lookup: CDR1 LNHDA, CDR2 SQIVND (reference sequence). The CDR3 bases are TGTGCCAGTAGCCCGACAAGATTGAACACTGAAGCTTTCTTT. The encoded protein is CASSPTRLNTEAFF.

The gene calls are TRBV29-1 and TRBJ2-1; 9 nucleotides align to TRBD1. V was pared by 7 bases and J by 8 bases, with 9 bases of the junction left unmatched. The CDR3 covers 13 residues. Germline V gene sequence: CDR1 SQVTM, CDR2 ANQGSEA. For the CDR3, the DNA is TGCAGCGGACGGACAGGGGCAGGGGATGAGCAGTTCTTC. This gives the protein CSGRTGAGDEQFF.

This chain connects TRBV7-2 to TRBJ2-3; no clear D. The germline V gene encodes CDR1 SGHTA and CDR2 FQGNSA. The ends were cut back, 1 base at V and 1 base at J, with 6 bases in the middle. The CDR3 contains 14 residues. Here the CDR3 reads CASSLVRGTDTQYF. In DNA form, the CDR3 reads TGTGCCAGCAGCTTAGTTCGGGGCACAGATACGCAGTATTTT.

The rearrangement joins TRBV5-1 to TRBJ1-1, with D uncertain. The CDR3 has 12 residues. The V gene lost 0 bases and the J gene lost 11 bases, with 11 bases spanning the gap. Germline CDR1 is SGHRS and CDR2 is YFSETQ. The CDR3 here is CASSLDPNQAFF. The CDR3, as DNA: TGCGCCAGCAGCTTGGATCCGAATCAGGCTTTCTTT.

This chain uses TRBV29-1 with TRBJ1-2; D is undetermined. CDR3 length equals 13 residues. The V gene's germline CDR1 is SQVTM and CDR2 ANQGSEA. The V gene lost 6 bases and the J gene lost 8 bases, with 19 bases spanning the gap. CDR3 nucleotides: TGCAGCGTGTACAACACAGCTCTCGGAGGCTACACCTTC. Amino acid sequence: CSVYNTALGGYTF.

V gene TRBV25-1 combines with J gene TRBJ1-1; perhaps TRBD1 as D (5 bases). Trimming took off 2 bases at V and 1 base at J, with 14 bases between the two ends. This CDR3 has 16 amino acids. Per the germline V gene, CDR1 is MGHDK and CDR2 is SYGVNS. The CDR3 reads CASSEGGGEGNTEAFF. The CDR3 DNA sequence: TGTGCCAGCAGTGAAGGCGGGGGAGAGGGGAACACTGAAGCTTTCTTT. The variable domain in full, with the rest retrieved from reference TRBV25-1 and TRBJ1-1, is EADIYQTPRYLVIGTGKKITLECSQTMGHDKMYWYQQDPGMELHLIHYSYGVNSTEKGDLSSESTVSRIRTEHFPLTLESARPSHTSQYLCASSEGGGEGNTEAFFGQGTRLTVV.

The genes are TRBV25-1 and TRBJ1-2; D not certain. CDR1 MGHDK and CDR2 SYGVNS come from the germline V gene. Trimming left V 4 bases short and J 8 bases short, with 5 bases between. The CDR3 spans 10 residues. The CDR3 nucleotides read TGTGCCAGCAGTGCCGAGGGCTACACCTTC. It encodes CASSAEGYTF.

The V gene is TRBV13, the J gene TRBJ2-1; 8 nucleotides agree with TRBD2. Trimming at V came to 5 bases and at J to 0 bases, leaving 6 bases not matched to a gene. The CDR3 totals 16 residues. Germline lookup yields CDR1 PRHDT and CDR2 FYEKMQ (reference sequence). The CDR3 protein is CASSQAGETSYNEQFF. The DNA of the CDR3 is TGTGCCAGCAGCCAAGCGGGGGAGACCTCCTACAATGAGCAGTTCTTC.

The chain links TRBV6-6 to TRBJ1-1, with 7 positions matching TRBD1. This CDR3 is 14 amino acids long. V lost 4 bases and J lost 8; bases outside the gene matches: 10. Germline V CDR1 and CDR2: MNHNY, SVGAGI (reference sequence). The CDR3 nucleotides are TGTGCCAGCAGTTCCAGCCTGGGGACAGCAGAAGCTTTCTTT. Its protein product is CASSSSLGTAEAFF.

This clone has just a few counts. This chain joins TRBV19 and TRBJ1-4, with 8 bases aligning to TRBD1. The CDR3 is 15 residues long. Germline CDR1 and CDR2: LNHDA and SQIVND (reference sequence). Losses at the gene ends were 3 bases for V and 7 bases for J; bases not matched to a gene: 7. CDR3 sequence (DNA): TGTGCCAGTAGTATCGGAGGACAGGGTGTTGAAAAACTGTTTTTT. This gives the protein CASSIGGQGVEKLFF. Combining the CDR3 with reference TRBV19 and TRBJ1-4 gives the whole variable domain DGGITQSPKYLFRKEGQNVTLSCEQNLNHDAMYWYRQDPGQGLRLIYYSQIVNDFQKGDIAEGYSVSREKKESFPLTVTSAQKNPTAFYLCASSIGGQGVEKLFFGSGTQLSVL.

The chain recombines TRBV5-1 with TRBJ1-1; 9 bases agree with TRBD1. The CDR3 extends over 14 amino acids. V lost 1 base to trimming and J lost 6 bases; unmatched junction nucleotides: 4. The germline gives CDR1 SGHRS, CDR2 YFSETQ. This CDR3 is CASSLTGGEAEAFF. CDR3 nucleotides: TGCGCCAGCAGCTTGACAGGGGGCGAGGCTGAAGCTTTCTTT.

The CDR3 sequence is CASSLGQGRTYEQYF. CDR3 in DNA: TGCGCCAGCAGCCTTGGACAGGGGAGGACCTACGAGCAGTACTTC. The J gene is TRBJ2-7, the V gene TRBV4-1; 9 bases align to TRBD1. Germline V gives CDR1 MGHRA, CDR2 YSYEKL. Germline trimming cut 4 bases from V and 2 bases from J; bases unmatched to any gene: 6. The CDR3 is made up of 15 amino acids.

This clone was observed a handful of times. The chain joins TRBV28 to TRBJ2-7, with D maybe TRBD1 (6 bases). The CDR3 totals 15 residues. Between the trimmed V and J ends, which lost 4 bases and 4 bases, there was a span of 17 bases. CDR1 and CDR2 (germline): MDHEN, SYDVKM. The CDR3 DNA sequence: TGTGCCAGCAGTTCCCCCCACAGGGTAAGGTACGAGCAGTACTTC. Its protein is CASSSPHRVRYEQYF.

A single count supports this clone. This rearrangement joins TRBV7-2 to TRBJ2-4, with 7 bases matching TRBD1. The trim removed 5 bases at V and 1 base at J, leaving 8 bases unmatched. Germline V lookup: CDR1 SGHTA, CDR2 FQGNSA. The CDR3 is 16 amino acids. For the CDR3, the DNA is TGTGCCAGCAGCCCCAGACAGGGTAGGGCCAAAAACATTCAGTACTTC. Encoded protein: CASSPRQGRAKNIQYF.

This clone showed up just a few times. The CDR3 sequence: CASTTDNEQFF. Written as DNA, the CDR3 is TGTGCCAGCACGACTGACAATGAGCAGTTCTTC. The V gene is TRBV28, the J gene TRBJ2-1, with D hard to call. The germline V and J ends were trimmed by 7 bases and 5 bases, with 6 bases remaining between them. This CDR3 comprises 11 residues. The germline CDR1 and CDR2 sequences are MDHEN and SYDVKM. Combining the CDR3 with reference TRBV28 and TRBJ2-1 gives the whole variable domain DVKVTQSSRYLVKRTGEKVFLECVQDMDHENMFWYRQDPGLGLRLIYFSYDVKMKEKGDIPEGYSVSREKKERFSLILESASTNQTSMYLCASTTDNEQFFGPGTRLTVL.

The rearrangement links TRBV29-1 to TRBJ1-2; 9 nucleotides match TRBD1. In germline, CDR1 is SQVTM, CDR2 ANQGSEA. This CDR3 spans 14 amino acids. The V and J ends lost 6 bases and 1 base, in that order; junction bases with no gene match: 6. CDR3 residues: CSVDGQGSNYGYTF. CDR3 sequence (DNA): TGCAGCGTAGACGGACAGGGGAGTAACTATGGCTACACCTTC.

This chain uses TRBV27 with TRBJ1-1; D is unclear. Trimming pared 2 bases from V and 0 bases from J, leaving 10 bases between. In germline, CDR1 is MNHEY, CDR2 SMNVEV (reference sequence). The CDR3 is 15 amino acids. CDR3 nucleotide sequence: TGTGCCAGCAGTTTAGGAGGCCCATTGAACACTGAAGCTTTCTTT. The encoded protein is CASSLGGPLNTEAFF.

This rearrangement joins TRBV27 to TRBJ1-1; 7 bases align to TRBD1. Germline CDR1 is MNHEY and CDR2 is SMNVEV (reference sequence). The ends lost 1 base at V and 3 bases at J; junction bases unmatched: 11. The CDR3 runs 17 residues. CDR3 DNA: TGTGCCAGCAGTTTATATTACAGACGGGACAGTTACACTGAAGCTTTCTTT. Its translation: CASSLYYRRDSYTEAFF.

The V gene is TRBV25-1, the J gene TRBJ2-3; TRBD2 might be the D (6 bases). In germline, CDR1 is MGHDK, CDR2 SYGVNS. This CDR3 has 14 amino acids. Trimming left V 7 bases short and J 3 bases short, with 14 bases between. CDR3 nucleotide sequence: TGTGCCAGCACACGTAGCGGTCCGACAGATACGCAGTATTTT. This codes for CASTRSGPTDTQYF. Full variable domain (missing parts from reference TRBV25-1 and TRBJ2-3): EADIYQTPRYLVIGTGKKITLECSQTMGHDKMYWYQQDPGMELHLIHYSYGVNSTEKGDLSSESTVSRIRTEHFPLTLESARPSHTSQYLCASTRSGPTDTQYFGPGTRLTVL.

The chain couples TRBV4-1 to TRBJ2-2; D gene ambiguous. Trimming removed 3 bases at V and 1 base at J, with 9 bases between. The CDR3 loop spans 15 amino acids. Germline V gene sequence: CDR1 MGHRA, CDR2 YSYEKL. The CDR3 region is CASSQQAENTGELFF. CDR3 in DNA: TGCGCCAGCAGCCAGCAGGCCGAGAACACCGGGGAGCTGTTTTTT.

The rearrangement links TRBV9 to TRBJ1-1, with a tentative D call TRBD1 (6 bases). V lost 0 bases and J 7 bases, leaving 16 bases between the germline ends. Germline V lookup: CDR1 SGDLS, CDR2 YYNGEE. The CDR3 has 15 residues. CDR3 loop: CASSVESVSRGEAFF. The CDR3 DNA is TGTGCCAGCAGCGTAGAGTCGGTTTCCAGGGGTGAAGCTTTCTTT.